This TCR beta chain derives from a study of T cell responses to AZD1222 COVID-19 vaccine. This CDR3 has 17 amino acids. V gave up 3 bases and J gave up 0 bases, with 17 bases separating them. CDR1 LNHDA and CDR2 SQIVND come from the germline V gene (reference sequence). TCRdb's table, derived via immunoSEQ multiplex PCR, lists solely in-frame clones and lacks some. The sample yields 210,000 or so clones, about 93% seen once. The source of this sequence is an adult in good health. The chain is built from TRBV19 and TRBJ1-2; D is perhaps TRBD1 (5 bases). Sample: peripheral blood, taken on day 0 of MenACWY control vaccination. CDR3: CASSIARVVLTNYGYTF. The CDR3 DNA reads TGTGCCAGTAGTATTGCCAGGGTGGTTTTGACTAACTATGGCTACACCTTC.